The present entry profiles one T cell receptor beta chain with its context. The entry originates in a study of T-cell reconstitution after alpha-beta-depleted transplantation in children. This CDR3 is 17 amino acids long. CDR1 and CDR2 from the germline V gene are DFQATT and SNEGSKA (reference sequence). With V trimmed by 3 bases and J by 6 bases, 14 bases remained unmatched. Unique molecular identifiers were incorporated during preparation of the TCRbeta library. TCRdb re-called the PCR reads with MiXCR, one entry per CDR3 protein. The table has more than 450,000 distinct CDR3 sequences, about 18% seen once.

The sample in question was PBMCs from the stem cell graft donor, obtained from the stem cell graft. V usage is TRBV20-1 and J usage is TRBJ2-5, with 12 nucleotides matching TRBD2. The clonotype originates from a human donor who donated a stem cell graft to a child with acute lymphoblastic leukemia. This CDR3 reads CSASGFLAGGPTQTQYF. The CDR3 DNA is TGCAGTGCTAGCGGGTTCCTAGCGGGAGGGCCAACGCAGACCCAGTACTTC.